Listed here are 5 T cell receptor beta chains from one sample, sequenced in a study of shared clonotypes between healthy human individuals. Sequenced by immunoSEQ multiplex PCR; TCRdb stores in-frame clones only, minus some. The sample contains about 1,900,000 clones, over 85% of which appear only once. Naive CD8 isolation took CD45RO-negative cells positively selected for CCR7 and excluded terminally differentiated effector memory CD45RA+ cells. Material for sequencing was naive CD8+ T cells sorted from blood. Receptors were obtained from a man aged 18 to 29 in good health.

The chain joins TRBV6-1 to TRBJ1-4; D remains ambiguous. The length of the CDR3 is 15 residues. CDR1 and CDR2 from the germline V gene are MNHNS and SASEGT. V shed 2 bases and J shed 4 bases, with 11 bases lying between them. CDR3 nucleotides: TGTGCCAGCAGTGAATACGGCATGGATAATGAAAAACTGTTTTTT. As protein: CASSEYGMDNEKLFF.

The chain is built from TRBV28 and TRBJ2-3; 7 bases map to TRBD1. Germline V CDR1 and CDR2: MDHEN, SYDVKM. CDR3 length: 16 amino acids. The V and J ends lost 3 bases and 0 bases, in that order; junction bases with no gene match: 6. The CDR3 protein is CASSLSTGLSTDTQYF. The DNA of the CDR3 is TGTGCCAGCAGTTTGTCGACAGGGCTGAGCACAGATACGCAGTATTTT.

CDR3 loop: CASSLEGEGGTQYF. The CDR3 coding sequence is TGTGCCAGCAGTTTGGAGGGGGAGGGCGGTACGCAGTATTTT. The chain is built from TRBV28 and TRBJ2-3; D possibly corresponds to TRBD2 (7 bases). The germline V gene has CDR1 MDHEN and CDR2 SYDVKM. V lost 3 bases to trimming and J lost 8 bases, with 15 bases between them. This CDR3 is 14 amino acids long.

V gene TRBV6-1 combines with J gene TRBJ2-7, with 8 nucleotides matching TRBD1. V was clipped by 1 base and J by 3 bases; unmatched bases: 2. The CDR3 length is 14 residues. Germline V gene lookup returns CDR1 MNHNS and CDR2 SASEGT. The CDR3 protein is CASSEGTGNYEQYF. DNA for the CDR3: TGTGCCAGCAGTGAAGGGACAGGGAACTACGAGCAGTACTTC.

J is TRBJ2-1 and V is TRBV19; 10 bases line up with TRBD1. Germline V gives CDR1 LNHDA, CDR2 SQIVND (reference sequence). Unmatched junction bases numbered 4, after V lost 4 bases and J lost 4 bases. This CDR3 comprises 15 residues. The CDR3 DNA sequence: TGTGCCAGTAGTAACTGGGACAGGGGATACAATGAGCAGTTCTTC. Its protein product is CASSNWDRGYNEQFF.